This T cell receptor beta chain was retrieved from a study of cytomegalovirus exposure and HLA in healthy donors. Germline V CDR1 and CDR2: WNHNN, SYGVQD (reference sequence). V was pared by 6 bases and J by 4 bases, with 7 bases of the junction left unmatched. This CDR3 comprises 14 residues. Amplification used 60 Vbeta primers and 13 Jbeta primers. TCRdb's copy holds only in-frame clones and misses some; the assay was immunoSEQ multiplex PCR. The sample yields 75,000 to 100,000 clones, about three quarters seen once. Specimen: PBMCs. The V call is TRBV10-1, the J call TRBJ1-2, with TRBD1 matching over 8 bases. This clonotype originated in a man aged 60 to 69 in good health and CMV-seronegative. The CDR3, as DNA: TGCGCCAGCAGCCGGGACAGGCTGCTCTATGGCTACACCTTC. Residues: CASSRDRLLYGYTF.